Included here is one TCR beta chain sequence, with context. This sample was included in a study of blood T cells in healthy people across ages. Looked up from germline, CDR1 is DFQATT and CDR2 is SNEGSKA (reference sequence). The CDR3 contains 13 residues. Then a second PCR, running roughly 7 to 11 cycles, was carried out with a sample-barcoded 5' primer and a J-beta primer mix. TCRdb independently ran MiXCR on the 5' RACE reads; one entry per CDR3 protein. This sample yields about 580,000 distinct CDR3 sequences, of which around 48% are seen a single time; about 26% belongs to the top ten. Collection of 8.5 to 10 milliliters of peripheral blood was performed for each donor. Total RNA, at least 6 micrograms per sample, was extracted from PBMCs.

The chain carries TRBV20-1 and TRBJ2-7, with D unresolved. The source of this sequence is a man older than 75 in good health. The sample consisted of blood. The CDR3 sequence is CSAEPGTEDEQYF. In nucleotides, the CDR3 is TGCAGCGCCGAACCCGGCACCGAGGACGAGCAGTACTTC.